These 25 T cell receptor beta chains originate from one sample sequenced in a study of blood T cell repertoires in COVID-19. The table came from immunoSEQ multiplex PCR; TCRdb's copy has only in-frame clones and leaves some out. The data show approximately 250,000 clones, with more than 75% seen just once and about 8.6% held by the top ten. Sequences were obtained from peripheral blood. The origin of the receptors is a man between 40 and 49 years old with active or convalescent COVID-19.

J is TRBJ2-2 and V is TRBV7-6, with 8 bases fitting TRBD1. Trimming removed 1 base from V and 6 bases from J; junction bases left unmatched: 4. CDR1 is SGHVS, CDR2 FNYEAQ, per germline. This CDR3 is 15 amino acids long. The CDR3 nucleotides are TGTGCCAGCAGCTTAGGGACAGGGAGTCCCGGGGAGCTGTTTTTT. This encodes CASSLGTGSPGELFF.

V and J are TRBV30 and TRBJ1-1; D unresolved. In germline, CDR1 is GTSNPN, CDR2 SVGIG (reference sequence). This CDR3 comprises 13 residues. V was cut by 3 bases and J by 1 base, with 9 bases left in between. The CDR3, as DNA: TGTGCCTGGAGAGGACTTCCGAACACTGAAGCTTTCTTT. It codes for CAWRGLPNTEAFF.

The chain recombines TRBV28 with TRBJ1-1; 7 nucleotides agree with TRBD1. CDR1 is MDHEN and CDR2 is SYDVKM in the germline V gene. The trim removed 5 bases at V and 4 bases at J, leaving 7 bases unmatched. CDR3 length equals 14 residues. The CDR3 spells CASSRHAGGTEAFF. The CDR3 bases are TGTGCCAGCAGTCGTCATGCAGGGGGCACTGAAGCTTTCTTT.

This clone has a single count. The chain employs TRBV5-4 and TRBJ2-4; the match to TRBD2 covers 8 bases. Germline CDR1 is SGHNT and CDR2 is YYREEE (reference sequence). Unmatched junction bases numbered 10, after V lost 6 bases and J lost 2 bases. The CDR3 consists of 16 residues. The CDR3: CASNTGGASSKNIQYF. As DNA, the CDR3 is TGTGCCAGCAACACCGGGGGGGCCTCGTCCAAAAACATTCAGTACTTC.

The chain employs TRBV5-1 and TRBJ1-3, with D unclear. This CDR3 is built from 16 residues. Per germline, CDR1 SGHRS and CDR2 YFSETQ. V gave up 0 bases and J gave up 4 bases, with 14 bases separating them. CDR3 protein: CASSLDPPGRGNTIYF. CDR3 nucleotides: TGCGCCAGCAGCTTGGACCCCCCCGGGAGGGGAAACACCATATATTTT.

The chain is built from TRBV15 and TRBJ2-3, with D possibly matching TRBD2 (6 bases). V was clipped by 0 bases and J by 4 bases, with 14 bases between them. Germline values: CDR1 LNHNV, CDR2 YYDKDF (reference sequence). CDR3 length: 16 residues. The CDR3 spells CATSRDLGRLADTQYF. In nucleotides, the CDR3 is TGTGCCACCAGCAGAGACCTAGGGAGGTTGGCAGATACGCAGTATTTT.

This chain uses TRBV27 with TRBJ1-4; 9 nucleotides match TRBD1. The CDR3 has 14 residues. With 5 bases clipped from V and 6 bases from J, the junction kept 4 bases outside the gene matches. Germline assignment: CDR1 MNHEY and CDR2 SMNVEV (reference sequence). The CDR3 coding sequence is TGTGCCAGCAGTCCCGGGACAGGGTATGAAAAACTGTTTTTT. Amino acids: CASSPGTGYEKLFF.

This clone has more than one count but fewer than ten. This sequence joins TRBV5-6 and TRBJ2-1; 9 nucleotides line up with TRBD2. Germline V gene data show CDR1 as SGHDT and CDR2 as YYEEEE. The V segment lost 5 bases and the J segment 10 bases; nucleotides outside the gene matches: 13. This CDR3 spans 15 amino acids. The CDR3, as DNA: TGTGCCAGCAGTTTAGCGGGAGCCTCCTTTAACGAGCAGTTCTTC. It encodes CASSLAGASFNEQFF.

The V gene is TRBV12-5, the J gene TRBJ2-1; 9 nucleotides line up with TRBD2. The ends lost 4 bases at V and 9 bases at J; junction bases unmatched: 4. Germline-derived CDR1 and CDR2 are LGHNT and FRNRAP. The CDR3 covers 13 residues. The CDR3 spells CASGSSGMAEQFF. The DNA for the CDR3 is TGTGCTAGTGGTTCTAGCGGGATGGCTGAGCAGTTCTTC.

Here the CDR3 reads CASRGQGANYGYTF. CDR3 DNA sequence: TGTGCCAGTAGGGGACAGGGGGCGAACTATGGCTACACCTTC. The chain joins TRBV19 to TRBJ1-2; TRBD1 matches 12 bases. The CDR3 covers 14 residues. Losses at the gene ends were 6 bases for V and 2 bases for J; bases not matched to a gene: 1. The germline CDR1 and CDR2 sequences are LNHDA and SQIVND (reference sequence). The variable domain in full, with the rest retrieved from reference TRBV19 and TRBJ1-2, is DGGITQSPKYLFRKEGQNVTLSCEQNLNHDAMYWYRQDPGQGLRLIYYSQIVNDFQKGDIAEGYSVSREKKESFPLTVTSAQKNPTAFYLCASRGQGANYGYTFGSGTRLTVV.

The DNA of the CDR3 is TGTGCCAGCAGTTTTCGGGACAGTACCTACGAGCAGTACTTC. Protein product: CASSFRDSTYEQYF. This rearrangement joins TRBV28 to TRBJ2-7; 7 bases fit TRBD1. The germline V gene has CDR1 MDHEN and CDR2 SYDVKM. This CDR3 has 14 residues. The J segment lost 2 bases and the V segment lost 3 bases, leaving 4 bases of the junction unmatched.

The gene calls are TRBV3-1 (or the pseudogene TRBV3-2) and TRBJ1-3; tentatively, D is TRBD1 (6 bases). This CDR3 has 16 amino acids. Germline V lookup: CDR1 LGHDT, CDR2 YNNKEL (reference sequence). V shed 0 bases and J shed 0 bases, with 9 bases lying between them. This CDR3 is CASSQEGGSSGNTIYF. The CDR3 nucleotides read TGTGCCAGCAGCCAAGAAGGGGGAAGCTCTGGAAACACCATATATTTT.

This clone was counted only a few times. The chain employs TRBV7-9 and TRBJ1-1; D unresolved. Germline loops: CDR1 SEHNR, CDR2 FQNEAQ (reference sequence). Between the trimmed V and J ends, which lost 7 bases and 10 bases, there was a span of 13 bases. The CDR3 has 11 amino acids. The CDR3 DNA reads as TGTGCCAGCACCCCCCTCGGCGGAGCTTTCTTT. It codes for CASTPLGGAFF. The full variable domain, rest sourced from reference TRBV7-9 and TRBJ1-1, is DTGVSQNPRHKITKRGQNVTFRCDPISEHNRLYWYRQTLGQGPEFLTYFQNEAQLEKSRLLSDRFSAERPKGSFSTLEIQRTEQGDSAMYLCASTPLGGAFFGQGTRLTVV.

This clone occurred once. V gene TRBV15 combines with J gene TRBJ2-2; D possibly corresponds to TRBD1 (5 bases). This CDR3 has 15 amino acids. The V end was cut by 5 bases, the J end by 4 bases, with 14 bases between. Germline lookup yields CDR1 LNHNV and CDR2 YYDKDF (reference sequence). The CDR3 region is CATSQRRGFTGELFF. For the CDR3, the DNA is TGTGCCACCAGCCAGCGTAGGGGTTTCACCGGGGAGCTGTTTTTT.

The gene calls are TRBV15 and TRBJ2-7; no reliable D call. CDR1 LNHNV and CDR2 YYDKDF come from the germline V gene (reference sequence). The CDR3 spans 16 residues. V was pared by 0 bases and J by 4 bases, with 16 bases between. As DNA, the CDR3 is TGTGCCACCAGCAGAGAGTTTGGCTTCTCGTCTTACGAGCAGTACTTC. This translates into CATSREFGFSSYEQYF.

The chain couples TRBV2 to TRBJ1-1; TRBD1 matches at 8 bases. V lost 5 bases to trimming and J lost 6 bases; unmatched junction nucleotides: 5. CDR1 is SNHLY, CDR2 FYNNEI, per germline. The CDR3 is 13 residues long. This CDR3 reads CASSSGGRAEAFF. CDR3 sequence (DNA): TGTGCCAGCAGTTCAGGGGGCAGGGCTGAAGCTTTCTTT.

CDR3 bases: TGTGCCAGCAGCTACCGGGGGATCTCCTACAATGAGCAGTTCTTC. As protein: CASSYRGISYNEQFF. This chain uses TRBV5-6 with TRBJ2-1, with D possibly TRBD2 on 6 matching bases. Germline values: CDR1 SGHDT, CDR2 YYEEEE. CDR3 length equals 15 residues. V was trimmed by 3 bases and J by 0 bases, leaving 10 bases between them.

V gene TRBV9 combines with J gene TRBJ2-7; D not resolved. The V gene's germline CDR1 is SGDLS and CDR2 YYNGEE. V was trimmed by 3 bases and J by 1 base, leaving 2 bases between them. The CDR3 totals 11 residues. The CDR3 sequence: CASSASYEQYF. CDR3 in DNA: TGTGCCAGCAGCGCTTCCTACGAGCAGTACTTC.

The chain is built from TRBV10-3 and TRBJ2-3; the match to TRBD2 covers 7 bases. V shed 8 bases, J shed 4 bases, and the junction held 6 bases outside the gene matches. Germline values: CDR1 ENHRY, CDR2 SYGVKD. This CDR3 comprises 13 residues. Written as DNA, the CDR3 is TGTGCCATCGGGGCGCGGGAGCCAGATACGCAGTATTTT. Encoded protein: CAIGAREPDTQYF.

The chain employs TRBV27 and TRBJ1-4; no reliable D call. Germline lookup yields CDR1 MNHEY and CDR2 SMNVEV (reference sequence). The CDR3 spans 14 residues. The V end lost 0 bases, the J end lost 8 bases, and 10 bases lay between the germline ends. The CDR3 here is CASSLSGQAEKLFF. CDR3 in DNA: TGTGCCAGCAGTTTATCGGGTCAGGCGGAAAAACTGTTTTTT. Using reference TRBV27 and TRBJ1-4 for the parts outside the CDR3, the full variable domain is EAQVTQNPRYLITVTGKKLTVTCSQNMNHEYMSWYRQDPGLGLRQIYYSMNVEVTDKGDVPEGYKVSRKEKRNFPLILESPSPNQTSLYFCASSLSGQAEKLFFGSGTQLSVL.

This chain joins TRBV7-3 and TRBJ2-5; 7 bases map to TRBD1. The length of the CDR3 is 15 residues. Germline assignment: CDR1 SGHTA and CDR2 FQGTGA. Trimming removed 0 bases from V and 3 bases from J; junction bases left unmatched: 4. The CDR3 loop is CASSLTGQAEETQYF. CDR3 DNA: TGTGCCAGCAGCTTAACTGGACAGGCTGAAGAGACCCAGTACTTC.

The chain combines TRBV24-1 with TRBJ2-5; possible D gene TRBD2, 5 bases. Trimming left V 3 bases short and J 3 bases short, with 13 bases between. The CDR3 runs to 15 residues. CDR1 and CDR2 (germline): KGHDR, SFDVKD. The DNA for the CDR3 is TGTGCCACCAGTGATCCCGCGGGTGGGGAAGAGACCCAGTACTTC. Amino acid sequence: CATSDPAGGEETQYF.

Regarding this clone: Germline is not matched at one junction end, which may reflect a read error. This chain links TRBV7-7 with TRBJ2-1; 12 bases match TRBD2. There are 15 residues in the CDR3. CDR1 and CDR2 from the germline V gene are SSHAT and FNYEAQ (reference sequence). Written as DNA, the CDR3 is TGTGCTAGCAGCCCGCTAGCGGGAGGGAGCAATGAGCAGTTCTTC. Amino acid sequence: CASSPLAGGSNEQFF.

J is TRBJ2-7 and V is TRBV27, with TRBD1 identical over 10 bases. This CDR3 spans 14 amino acids. CDR1 and CDR2 from the germline V gene are MNHEY and SMNVEV (reference sequence). With 6 bases clipped from V and 4 bases from J, the junction kept 6 bases outside the gene matches. This chain's CDR3 is CASRDRGAYYEQYF. Here the CDR3 DNA reads TGTGCCAGCAGGGACAGGGGGGCCTATTACGAGCAGTACTTC.

The chain links TRBV9 to TRBJ2-3; no clear D gene. The CDR3 extends over 13 amino acids. Trimming took off 3 bases at V and 6 bases at J, with 11 bases between the two ends. The germline CDR1 and CDR2 sequences are SGDLS and YYNGEE. The DNA for the CDR3 is TGTGCCAGCAGCGCCTCCTTTGCGGATACGCAGTATTTT. Residues: CASSASFADTQYF.